The 29 T cell receptor beta chains below come from one sample, sequenced in a study of siplizumab effects on memory and regulatory T cells. The protocol was immunoSEQ multiplex PCR, while the TCRdb copy is restricted to in-frame clones and leaves out a portion. The sample contains some 88,000 clones, 70% to 90% of which appear only once. Sequencing was performed on CD4+ T cells sorted from blood. All receptors come from a human donor in good health.

The J gene is TRBJ2-7, the V gene TRBV6-1; no clear D gene. The CDR3 totals 13 residues. The V end lost 6 bases, the J end lost 0 bases, and 9 bases lay between the germline ends. Per germline, CDR1 MNHNS and CDR2 SASEGT. CDR3 sequence (DNA): TGTGCCAGCAGAACCCGTGGCTCCTACGAGCAGTACTTC. Translated, it gives CASRTRGSYEQYF.

This chain connects TRBV14 to TRBJ1-2; a weak D match, TRBD1 (6 bases). Trimming stripped 0 bases from V and 4 bases from J, with 9 bases between. Germline-derived CDR1 and CDR2 are SGHDN and FVKESK. The CDR3 contains 14 residues. CDR3 in DNA: TGTGCCAGCAGCCAAGATCCAGGGGCCTATGGCTACACCTTC. Translated, it gives CASSQDPGAYGYTF. Full variable domain (rest looked up from reference TRBV14 and TRBJ1-2): EAGVTQFPSHSVIEKGQTVTLRCDPISGHDNLYWYRRVMGKEIKFLLHFVKESKQDESGMPNNRFLAERTGGTYSTLKVQPAELEDSGVYFCASSQDPGAYGYTFGSGTRLTVV.

The chain joins TRBV25-1 to TRBJ2-3, with D tentatively TRBD2 (6 bases). The CDR3 extends over 16 amino acids. Germline assignment: CDR1 MGHDK and CDR2 SYGVNS. V lost 3 bases, J lost 2 bases, and 15 bases lay in between. The CDR3 DNA reads as TGTGCCAGCAGTGACGTTGGGGGACTTCTCACAGATACGCAGTATTTT. Encoded protein: CASSDVGGLLTDTQYF.

The chain recombines TRBV25-1 with TRBJ1-1, with D perhaps matching TRBD1 (5 bases). The germline V and J ends were trimmed by 8 bases and 1 base, with 11 bases remaining between them. The CDR3 consists of 13 residues. Germline CDR1 is MGHDK and CDR2 is SYGVNS. In DNA form, the CDR3 reads TGTGCCAGCCGACAGATCTCGAACACTGAAGCTTTCTTT. The encoded protein is CASRQISNTEAFF.

The chain has TRBV27 and TRBJ2-7; D remains unclear. This CDR3 is 13 amino acids long. From germline, CDR1 is MNHEY and CDR2 SMNVEV (reference sequence). Trimming left V 3 bases short and J 3 bases short, with 9 bases between. CDR3 residues: CASSFRLNYEQYF. CDR3 coding DNA: TGTGCCAGCAGTTTCCGCCTTAACTACGAGCAGTACTTC.

The V call is TRBV9, the J call TRBJ2-3; 13 bases match TRBD2. Trimming at V came to 4 bases and at J to 3 bases, leaving 8 bases not matched to a gene. The germline V gene encodes CDR1 SGDLS and CDR2 YYNGEE. This CDR3 has 17 residues. The CDR3 DNA is TGTGCCAGCAGCTTCCGGACTAGCGGGAGTTGGACAGATACGCAGTATTTT. It translates to CASSFRTSGSWTDTQYF. The full variable domain, rest sourced from reference TRBV9 and TRBJ2-3, is DSGVTQTPKHLITATGQRVTLRCSPRSGDLSVYWYQQSLDQGLQFLIQYYNGEERAKGNILERFSAQQFPDLHSELNLSSLELGDSALYFCASSFRTSGSWTDTQYFGPGTRLTVL.

This chain joins TRBV10-3 and TRBJ1-2; 7 nucleotides agree with TRBD1. Trimming removed 3 bases from V and 4 bases from J; junction bases left unmatched: 5. Germline CDR1 ENHRY, CDR2 SYGVKD. There are 14 residues in the CDR3. The CDR3 DNA sequence: TGTGCCATCAGTGACCGGACAGGCTTCTATGGCTACACCTTC. Protein product: CAISDRTGFYGYTF.

This chain links TRBV4-2 with TRBJ2-2, with TRBD2 matching over 14 bases. From germline, CDR1 is LGHNA and CDR2 YNFKEQ. V was clipped by 0 bases and J by 6 bases; unmatched bases: 3. The CDR3 spans 17 residues. The chain's CDR3 is CASSQDRLAGGPGELFF. The CDR3 nucleotides are TGTGCCAGCAGCCAAGACAGACTAGCGGGAGGGCCCGGGGAGCTGTTTTTT.

This clone was observed once. This chain uses TRBV5-5 with TRBJ1-5; 7 bases align to TRBD1. V lost 4 bases, J lost 0 bases, and 13 bases stayed unmatched. The CDR3 consists of 18 residues. The germline CDR1 and CDR2 sequences are SGHKS and YYEKEE (reference sequence). The CDR3 region has the DNA TGTGCCAGCAGCCTAGGGACAGCCCTCTCTAATAGCAATCAGCCCCAGCATTTT. Translated, it gives CASSLGTALSNSNQPQHF. The entire variable domain, with the rest obtained from reference TRBV5-5 and TRBJ1-5, is as follows: DAGVTQSPTHLIKTRGQQVTLRCSPISGHKSVSWYQQVLGQGPQFIFQYYEKEERGRGNFPDRFSARQFPNYSSELNVNALLLGDSALYLCASSLGTALSNSNQPQHFGDGTRLSIL.

CDR3 in amino acids: CASSAVRGMETQYF. The CDR3 DNA sequence: TGTGCCAGCTCTGCGGTAAGGGGCATGGAGACCCAGTACTTC. The chain couples TRBV11-2 to TRBJ2-5; D perhaps matches TRBD1 (5 bases). The CDR3 loop spans 14 amino acids. The germline CDR1 and CDR2 sequences are SGHAT and FQNNGV. The V and J ends lost 8 bases and 5 bases respectively, with 18 bases between them.

The chain uses TRBV6-1 and TRBJ1-4; D is undetermined. Germline assignment: CDR1 MNHNS and CDR2 SASEGT. Trimming took 0 bases from V and 0 from J, leaving 8 bases between them. The CDR3 sequence is 16 residues long. The DNA for the CDR3 is TGTGCCAGCAGTGAAGCGGGCTCTGCAACTAATGAAAAACTGTTTTTT. This gives the protein CASSEAGSATNEKLFF.

The DNA of the CDR3 is TGTGCCAGCAGCTCACCCACCGGACTAGCGGGAGGGGGCAATGAGCAGTTCTTC. It yields the protein CASSSPTGLAGGGNEQFF. The genes are TRBV5-4 and TRBJ2-1; the match to TRBD2 covers 15 bases. Per germline, CDR1 SGHNT and CDR2 YYREEE (reference sequence). This CDR3 is 18 amino acids long. V shed 3 bases and J 6 bases; nucleotides not matched to a gene: 10. The variable domain in full, completed from reference TRBV5-4 and TRBJ2-1, reads ETGVTQSPTHLIKTRGQQVTLRCSSQSGHNTVSWYQQALGQGPQFIFQYYREEENGRGNFPPRFSGLQFPNYSSELNVNALELDDSALYLCASSSPTGLAGGGNEQFFGPGTRLTVL.

The rearrangement links TRBV5-1 to TRBJ2-7; weak D call: TRBD1 (6 bases). CDR3 length: 13 residues. CDR1 and CDR2 (germline): SGHRS, YFSETQ. Trimming removed 4 bases from V and 6 bases from J, with 14 bases in between. The CDR3 DNA is TGCGCCAGCAGCACCACAGGGATTCGCGAGCAGTACTTC. Its protein is CASSTTGIREQYF.

This clone was detected only a few times. The chain's CDR3 is CASSRGYGETQYF. The CDR3 region has the DNA TGTGCCAGCTCTAGGGGGTACGGGGAGACCCAGTACTTC. The chain joins TRBV7-2 to TRBJ2-5, with D maybe TRBD1 (6 bases). The CDR3 is made up of 13 amino acids. V was trimmed by 8 bases and J by 5 bases, leaving 15 bases between them. CDR1 SGHTA and CDR2 FQGNSA come from the germline V gene.

This chain connects TRBV12-5 to TRBJ2-5; 9 bases are shared with TRBD1. This CDR3 contains 14 residues. Germline CDR1 and CDR2: LGHNT and FRNRAP. Trimming at V came to 3 bases and at J to 5 bases, leaving 4 bases not matched to a gene. In DNA, the CDR3 is TGTGCTAGTGGTTTCGGACAGGGGAGGGAGACCCAGTACTTC. Translation gives CASGFGQGRETQYF.

The gene calls are TRBV6-4 and TRBJ1-4; possibly TRBD1 for D (5 bases). Trimming cost V 1 base and J 8 bases, with 14 bases left between them. Germline CDR1 and CDR2: MRHNA and SNTAGT. The CDR3 runs 15 residues. The DNA of the CDR3 is TGTGCCAGCAGTGACTACGGAGGGGTTAAGGAAAAACTGTTTTTT. This sequence encodes CASSDYGGVKEKLFF.

This chain connects TRBV7-9 to TRBJ1-2, with D hard to call. The germline V gene encodes CDR1 SEHNR and CDR2 FQNEAQ (reference sequence). Trimming took 5 bases from V and 2 from J, leaving 12 bases between them. The CDR3 sequence is 14 residues long. CDR3 bases: TGTGCCAGCAGCACCATAATGCGGAACTATGGCTACACCTTC. Protein: CASSTIMRNYGYTF.

This clone has just one count. The genes are TRBV20-1 and TRBJ2-7; D not certain. V was clipped by 2 bases and J by 4 bases, with 6 bases between them. The germline CDR1 and CDR2 sequences are DFQATT and SNEGSKA (reference sequence). CDR3 size: 11 residues. The CDR3 region has the DNA TGCAGTGCTAGACTAAATTACGAGCAGTACTTC. It specifies CSARLNYEQYF.

The chain carries TRBV10-1 and TRBJ2-3; 9 bases are a match to TRBD2. CDR1 WNHNN and CDR2 SYGVQD come from the germline V gene (reference sequence). The junction had 15 bases not matched to a gene; V was cut back by 3 bases and J by 5 bases. This CDR3 is built from 18 residues. The CDR3 coding sequence is TGCGCCAGCAGTGAAATTCGGGCGGGGAGCGGGAGGAAAGATACGCAGTATTTT. The encoded protein is CASSEIRAGSGRKDTQYF.

The rearrangement joins TRBV10-3 to TRBJ1-3; 7 nucleotides line up with TRBD1. The germline gives CDR1 ENHRY, CDR2 SYGVKD. V lost 6 bases and J lost 0; bases outside the gene matches: 2. This CDR3 spans 14 amino acids. The DNA for the CDR3 is TGTGCCATCAGCGGGACAGACTCTGGAAACACCATATATTTT. Its protein is CAISGTDSGNTIYF.

J is TRBJ1-2 and V is TRBV5-6, with D uncertain. Germline V gene lookup returns CDR1 SGHDT and CDR2 YYEEEE. The CDR3 consists of 15 residues. Deletions cut 6 bases from V and 4 bases from J, with 19 bases between. Here the CDR3 reads CASKLPSRKTYGYTF. The CDR3 bases are TGTGCCAGCAAATTACCCAGTCGAAAGACCTATGGCTACACCTTC.

The chain employs TRBV5-5 and TRBJ2-7; D gene unclear. The V end lost 0 bases, the J end lost 3 bases, and 1 base lay between the germline ends. The CDR3 runs to 11 residues. In germline, CDR1 is SGHKS, CDR2 YYEKEE (reference sequence). This chain's CDR3 is CASSLDYEQYF. The DNA for the CDR3 is TGTGCCAGCAGCTTGGACTACGAGCAGTACTTC.

V and J are TRBV27 and TRBJ1-2; D remains unclear. The CDR3 consists of 16 residues. Germline loops: CDR1 MNHEY, CDR2 SMNVEV (reference sequence). Trimming pared 2 bases from V and 8 bases from J, leaving 21 bases between. CDR3 residues: CASSLRRTQRYQGYTF. The CDR3 DNA is TGTGCCAGCAGTTTACGTAGGACTCAAAGATACCAGGGCTACACCTTC.

The gene calls are TRBV5-1 and TRBJ1-1, with D possibly TRBD1 on 5 matching bases. The CDR3 is made up of 15 amino acids. Per the germline V gene, CDR1 is SGHRS and CDR2 is YFSETQ. Trimming took 0 bases from V and 0 from J, leaving 9 bases between them. The CDR3 protein is CASSLGDGLNTEAFF. CDR3 in DNA: TGCGCCAGCAGCTTGGGGGACGGATTGAACACTGAAGCTTTCTTT.

The V and J genes are TRBV2 and TRBJ2-1; 10 bases map to TRBD2. This CDR3 is 19 amino acids long. J was trimmed by 3 bases and V by 0 bases; bases with no gene match: 11. CDR1 SNHLY and CDR2 FYNNEI come from the germline V gene. This CDR3 is CASSEAIHISGRSYNEQFF. CDR3 bases: TGTGCCAGCAGTGAAGCGATCCACATTAGCGGGAGGAGCTACAATGAGCAGTTCTTC.

The V gene is TRBV10-3, the J gene TRBJ2-3, with TRBD1 identical over 11 bases. Germline V CDR1 and CDR2: ENHRY, SYGVKD. The V and J ends lost 6 bases and 6 bases, in that order; junction bases with no gene match: 5. This CDR3 contains 14 residues. CDR3 residues: CAIRGQGDFDTQYF. CDR3 sequence (DNA): TGTGCCATCAGGGGACAGGGGGATTTTGATACGCAGTATTTT.

In its sample, this clone ranks as medium-sized (0.01 to 0.1%). The genes are TRBV6-5 and TRBJ2-7, with 12 bases matching TRBD2. There are 16 residues in the CDR3. CDR1 and CDR2 from the germline V gene are MNHEY and SVGAGI. V shed 4 bases and J 2 bases; nucleotides not matched to a gene: 6. CDR3 DNA: TGTGCCAGCAGTTCCATCCGGACTAGCGGGACCTACGAGCAGTACTTC. Amino acids: CASSSIRTSGTYEQYF.

The rearrangement uses TRBV7-3 and TRBJ2-2, with a tentative D call TRBD2 (7 bases). CDR1 and CDR2 (germline): SGHTA, FQGTGA. The CDR3 is 16 residues long. V lost 1 base and J lost 4, with 13 bases in between. The CDR3 DNA is TGTGCCAGCAGCTTAAGGGGCGGGGGCTCCACCGGGGAGCTGTTTTTT. Amino acid sequence: CASSLRGGGSTGELFF.

The CDR3 here is CASKPSSYEQYF. CDR3 coding DNA: TGTGCCAGCAAGCCCAGCTCCTACGAGCAGTACTTC. The genes are TRBV6-1 and TRBJ2-7, with D unresolved. CDR3 length equals 12 residues. V shed 7 bases and J shed 0 bases, with 7 bases lying between them. Germline V gives CDR1 MNHNS, CDR2 SASEGT.